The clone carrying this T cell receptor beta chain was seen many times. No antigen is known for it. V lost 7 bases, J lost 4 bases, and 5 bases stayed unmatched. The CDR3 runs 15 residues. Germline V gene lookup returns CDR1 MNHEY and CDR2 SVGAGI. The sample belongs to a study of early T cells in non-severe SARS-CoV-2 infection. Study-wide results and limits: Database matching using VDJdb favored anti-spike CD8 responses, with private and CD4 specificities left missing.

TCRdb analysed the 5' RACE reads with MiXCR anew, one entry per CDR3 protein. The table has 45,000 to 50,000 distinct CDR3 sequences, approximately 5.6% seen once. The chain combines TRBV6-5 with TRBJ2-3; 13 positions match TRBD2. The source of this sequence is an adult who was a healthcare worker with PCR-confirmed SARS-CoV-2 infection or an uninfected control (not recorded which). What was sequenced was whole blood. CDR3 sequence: CASTQLAGGPDTQYF. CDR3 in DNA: TGTGCCAGCACCCAACTAGCGGGGGGGCCAGATACGCAGTATTTT.